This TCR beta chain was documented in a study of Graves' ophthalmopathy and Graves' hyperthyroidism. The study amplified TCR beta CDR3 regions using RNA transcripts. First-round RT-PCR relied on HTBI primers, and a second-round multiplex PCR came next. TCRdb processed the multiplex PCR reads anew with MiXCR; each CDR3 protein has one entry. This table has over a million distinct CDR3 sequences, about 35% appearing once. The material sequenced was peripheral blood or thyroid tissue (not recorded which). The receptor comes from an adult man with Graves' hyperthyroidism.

DNA for the CDR3: TGCAGCGTTGCGGGGGGGGAATCCTACGAGCAGTACTTC. This sequence encodes CSVAGGESYEQYF. The rearrangement uses TRBV29-1 and TRBJ2-7; 8 positions agree with TRBD2. Germline V gene data show CDR1 as SQVTM and CDR2 as ANQGSEA. The V and J ends lost 4 bases and 1 base, in that order; junction bases with no gene match: 3. The CDR3 loop spans 13 amino acids.